Listed below are T cell receptor beta chains from one sample, sequenced in a study of T cell clones after liver transplantation. Clones were read by immunoSEQ multiplex PCR, and TCRdb kept only the in-frame ones, dropping some. The profile shows some 110,000 clones, around four fifths of them singletons. Here the sequenced sample was CD4+ T cells from blood, taken before liver transplant. The receptors were gathered from a human donor who received a liver transplant. The CDR3 runs from the conserved cysteine through the conserved F or W. A D gene is named only where the DNA matches it firmly. Size is omitted from some rows. Given values are once, few, many or a class for expanded clones.

cdr3_length: 17
v_call: TRBV4-2
clone_size: -
j_call: TRBJ2-7
d_call: TRBD2
cdr3_aa: CASSQVSSGRTGHEQYF
cdr3_nt: TGTGCCAGCAGCCAAGTATCTAGCGGGAGAACCGGGCACGAGCAGTACTTC

cdr3_length: 16
v_call: TRBV5-1
clone_size: -
j_call: TRBJ2-1
d_call: TRBD2
cdr3_aa: CASSSGLAGGWDEQFF
cdr3_nt: TGCGCCAGCAGCTCGGGACTAGCGGGAGGGTGGGATGAGCAGTTCTTC

cdr3_length: 14
v_call: TRBV7-9
clone_size: -
j_call: TRBJ1-2
d_call: TRBD1
cdr3_aa: CASSLQGVNYGYTF
cdr3_nt: TGTGCCAGCAGCTTACAGGGGGTTAACTATGGCTACACCTTC

cdr3_length: 13
v_call: TRBV11-2
clone_size: once
j_call: TRBJ2-7
d_call: -
cdr3_aa: CASSLRRDYEQYF
cdr3_nt: TGTGCCAGCAGCTTGAGGCGGGACTACGAGCAGTACTTC

cdr3_length: 16
v_call: TRBV5-1
clone_size: -
j_call: TRBJ2-5
d_call: -
cdr3_aa: CASSSGVTYPQETQYF
cdr3_nt: TGCGCCAGCAGCTCAGGGGTCACCTATCCCCAAGAGACCCAGTACTTC

cdr3_length: 16
v_call: TRBV7-3
clone_size: -
j_call: TRBJ2-5
d_call: TRBD1
cdr3_aa: CASSAQGVLPKETQYF
cdr3_nt: TGTGCCAGCAGCGCACAGGGGGTTTTACCGAAAGAGACCCAGTACTTC

cdr3_length: 15
v_call: TRBV10-1
clone_size: -
j_call: TRBJ2-1
d_call: -
cdr3_aa: CASSEVARNYNEQFF
cdr3_nt: TGCGCCAGCAGTGAGGTGGCTCGTAACTACAATGAGCAGTTCTTC

cdr3_length: 15
v_call: TRBV27
clone_size: -
j_call: TRBJ2-1
d_call: -
cdr3_aa: CASRSRELQVYEQFF
cdr3_nt: TGTGCCAGCAGATCCCGAGAGCTTCAAGTATATGAGCAGTTCTTC

cdr3_length: 19
v_call: TRBV4-2
clone_size: -
j_call: TRBJ2-2
d_call: -
cdr3_aa: CASSQEGGRVQGKTGELFF
cdr3_nt: TGTGCCAGCAGCCAAGAAGGGGGGCGGGTGCAGGGAAAGACCGGGGAGCTGTTTTTT

cdr3_length: 17
v_call: TRBV9
clone_size: -
j_call: TRBJ1-1
d_call: TRBD1
cdr3_aa: CASSKHRGGVGNTEAFF
cdr3_nt: TGTGCCAGCAGCAAACACAGGGGAGGTGTTGGTAACACTGAAGCTTTCTTT

cdr3_length: 10
v_call: TRBV20-1
clone_size: -
j_call: TRBJ1-4
d_call: -
cdr3_aa: CSARREKLFF
cdr3_nt: TGCAGTGCTAGACGCGAAAAACTGTTTTTT

cdr3_length: 13
v_call: TRBV27
clone_size: few
j_call: TRBJ1-1
d_call: TRBD1
cdr3_aa: CASSFSSGQGAFF
cdr3_nt: TGTGCCAGCAGTTTTAGTTCGGGACAGGGAGCTTTCTTT

cdr3_length: 15
v_call: TRBV7-2
clone_size: few
j_call: TRBJ2-2
d_call: -
cdr3_aa: CASSSRTPNTGELFF
cdr3_nt: TGTGCCAGCAGCTCACGGACCCCGAACACCGGGGAGCTGTTTTTT

cdr3_length: 13
v_call: TRBV12-5
clone_size: -
j_call: TRBJ2-1
d_call: -
cdr3_aa: CASGDSGYNEQFF
cdr3_nt: TGTGCTAGTGGGGATAGCGGATACAATGAGCAGTTCTTC

cdr3_length: 15
v_call: TRBV7-3
clone_size: once
j_call: TRBJ1-1
d_call: -
cdr3_aa: CASSLRRAGNTEAFF
cdr3_nt: TGTGCCAGCAGCCTTCGGAGAGCGGGGAACACTGAAGCTTTCTTT

cdr3_length: 13
v_call: TRBV6-1
clone_size: -
j_call: TRBJ2-7
d_call: TRBD1
cdr3_aa: CASRHDRDYEQYF
cdr3_nt: TGTGCCAGCAGACACGACAGGGACTACGAGCAGTACTTC

cdr3_length: 15
v_call: TRBV6-5
clone_size: -
j_call: TRBJ2-2
d_call: -
cdr3_aa: CASRSRDWNTGELFF
cdr3_nt: TGTGCCAGCAGGAGCCGGGACTGGAACACCGGGGAGCTGTTTTTT

cdr3_length: 15
v_call: TRBV5-4
clone_size: -
j_call: TRBJ2-3
d_call: -
cdr3_aa: CASSLGRGGADTQYF
cdr3_nt: TGTGCCAGCAGCTTGGGGAGAGGAGGGGCAGATACGCAGTATTTT

cdr3_length: 13
v_call: TRBV6-5
clone_size: -
j_call: TRBJ2-7
d_call: -
cdr3_aa: CASTGRASGEQYF
cdr3_nt: TGTGCCAGCACCGGGCGGGCCTCGGGGGAGCAGTACTTC

cdr3_length: 16
v_call: TRBV9
clone_size: -
j_call: TRBJ2-1
d_call: -
cdr3_aa: CASSPISGSSYNEQFF
cdr3_nt: TGTGCCAGCAGCCCCATTAGCGGTAGCTCCTACAATGAGCAGTTCTTC

cdr3_length: 15
v_call: TRBV18
clone_size: -
j_call: TRBJ1-1
d_call: TRBD1
cdr3_aa: CASSSTGGANTEAFF
cdr3_nt: TGTGCCAGCTCAAGCACAGGGGGCGCCAACACTGAAGCTTTCTTT

cdr3_length: 15
v_call: TRBV5-4
clone_size: -
j_call: TRBJ2-5
d_call: -
cdr3_aa: CASSVGGAVRETQYF
cdr3_nt: TGTGCCAGCAGTGTGGGGGGGGCGGTTCGAGAGACCCAGTACTTC

cdr3_length: 15
v_call: TRBV27
clone_size: -
j_call: TRBJ2-2
d_call: -
cdr3_aa: CASSLLPATTGELFF
cdr3_nt: TGTGCCAGCAGTTTATTGCCAGCAACCACCGGGGAGCTGTTTTTT

cdr3_length: 18
v_call: TRBV18
clone_size: -
j_call: TRBJ1-1
d_call: -
cdr3_aa: CASSPPGPVQRGNTEAFF
cdr3_nt: TGTGCCAGCTCACCACCCGGACCAGTCCAGAGGGGAAACACTGAAGCTTTCTTT

cdr3_length: 13
v_call: TRBV11-3
clone_size: -
j_call: TRBJ1-1
d_call: -
cdr3_aa: CASSLGRNTEAFF
cdr3_nt: TGTGCCAGCAGCTTAGGGAGGAACACTGAAGCTTTCTTT